Following are 6 T cell receptor beta chains from one sample sequenced in a study of metastatic and nonmetastatic thyroid tumors. With MiXCR, TCRdb called clones anew from the PCR reads. Here the sample spans about 4,400 clones, 30% to 40% being singletons. Patients underwent thyroid surgery, and none had received any treatment before it. The sample taken for sequencing was adjacent normal tissue. The receptors derive from a male donor with papillary thyroid cancer or a benign thyroid nodule (not recorded which). Some clones in this sample may be carry-over from other donors' samples.

This chain uses TRBV6-1 with TRBJ2-7; 9 nucleotides line up with TRBD1. The germline CDR1 and CDR2 sequences are MNHNS and SASEGT. This CDR3 is 13 amino acids long. With 6 bases clipped from V and 6 bases from J, the junction kept 6 bases outside the gene matches. CDR3 DNA: TGTGCCAGCAGCCAGGGGACAGGGACCGAGCAGTACTTC. Protein product: CASSQGTGTEQYF.

This clone occurred a few times. CDR3 nucleotide sequence: TGTGCCACCAGTGATTTGGACAGGGGCAATCAGCCCCAGCATTTT. Encoded protein: CATSDLDRGNQPQHF. This chain joins TRBV24-1 and TRBJ1-5, with 7 bases that match TRBD1. With V trimmed by 0 bases and J by 2 bases, 0 bases remained unmatched. The CDR3 sequence is 15 residues long. Per germline, CDR1 KGHDR and CDR2 SFDVKD.

This sequence joins TRBV19 and TRBJ2-2; D uncertain. Trimming left V 3 bases short and J 0 bases short, with 5 bases between. The V gene's germline CDR1 is LNHDA and CDR2 SQIVND (reference sequence). CDR3 size: 14 residues. CDR3 region: CASSIQSNTGELFF. CDR3 nucleotides: TGTGCCAGTAGTATTCAGTCGAACACCGGGGAGCTGTTTTTT.

J is TRBJ1-2 and V is TRBV6-1; D call uncertain. V was clipped by 2 bases and J by 8 bases, with 18 bases between them. Germline-derived CDR1 and CDR2 are MNHNS and SASEGT. The CDR3 contains 15 residues. This chain's CDR3 is CASSEYGERLEGYTF. The CDR3 DNA is TGTGCCAGCAGTGAATACGGGGAACGTTTAGAGGGCTACACCTTC.

The chain combines TRBV5-6 with TRBJ2-7, with 7 bases identical to TRBD1. V shed 4 bases, J shed 5 bases, and the junction held 12 bases outside the gene matches. The CDR3 has 15 residues. Germline CDR1 reads SGHDT; CDR2 reads YYEEEE. CDR3 sequence: CASSTTGTATHEQYF. CDR3 DNA: TGTGCCAGCAGCACCACCGGGACAGCGACCCACGAGCAGTACTTC. Full variable domain (outside the CDR3, taken from reference TRBV5-6 and TRBJ2-7): DAGVTQSPTHLIKTRGQQVTLRCSPKSGHDTVSWYQQALGQGPQFIFQYYEEEERQRGNFPDRFSGHQFPNYSSELNVNALLLGDSALYLCASSTTGTATHEQYFGPGTRLTVT.

This clone was counted once. V usage is TRBV11-2 and J usage is TRBJ2-2; tentatively, D is TRBD1 (6 bases). The CDR3 runs to 14 residues. The V and J ends lost 5 bases and 7 bases respectively, with 14 bases between them. From germline, CDR1 is SGHAT and CDR2 FQNNGV. This CDR3 reads CASSPIQGHGELFF. CDR3 bases: TGTGCCAGCAGCCCAATTCAGGGGCACGGGGAGCTGTTTTTT.